These 5 T cell receptor beta chains were sequenced from one sample in a study of blood T cell repertoires in COVID-19. The data were produced by immunoSEQ multiplex PCR, yet TCRdb's version contains in-frame clones alone and is incomplete. Of about 210,000 clones listed, around 80% are singletons. Sequenced: PBMCs or T cells enriched from blood (not recorded which). The receptor source for this set is a man younger than 40 with acute COVID-19.

On this clone: This CDR3 is also generated by other DNA sequences in the sample. This sequence joins TRBV9 and TRBJ2-5; 8 positions match TRBD1. This CDR3 has 15 residues. Germline CDR1 SGDLS, CDR2 YYNGEE. J lost 2 bases, V lost 4 bases, and 7 bases had no gene match. This CDR3 reads CASSPGQGLQETQYF. CDR3 sequence (DNA): TGTGCCAGCAGCCCCGGACAGGGCTTACAAGAGACCCAGTACTTC. Variable domain in full (rest from reference TRBV9 and TRBJ2-5): DSGVTQTPKHLITATGQRVTLRCSPRSGDLSVYWYQQSLDQGLQFLIQYYNGEERAKGNILERFSAQQFPDLHSELNLSSLELGDSALYFCASSPGQGLQETQYFGPGTRLLVL.

This chain uses TRBV3-1 (or the pseudogene TRBV3-2) with TRBJ1-4, with D hard to call. Germline V gene data show CDR1 as LGHDT and CDR2 as YNNKEL (reference sequence). The CDR3 is 12 amino acids. V lost 0 bases and J 8 bases, leaving 4 bases between the germline ends. CDR3 region: CASSQESEKLFF. The CDR3, as DNA: TGTGCCAGCAGCCAAGAAAGCGAAAAACTGTTTTTT.

This chain uses TRBV28 with TRBJ2-7; perhaps TRBD1 as D (5 bases). Germline V gene lookup returns CDR1 MDHEN and CDR2 SYDVKM. CDR3 length: 13 amino acids. V shed 11 bases and J shed 2 bases, with 16 bases lying between them. The CDR3: CAAGLRVTYEQYF. In nucleotides, the CDR3 is TGTGCCGCAGGCCTCAGGGTTACCTACGAGCAGTACTTC.

The V gene is TRBV14, the J gene TRBJ2-3; D gene unclear. V dropped 0 bases and J dropped 0 bases, with 7 bases sitting between them. Germline CDR1 reads SGHDN; CDR2 reads FVKESK. CDR3 length: 15 amino acids. As DNA, the CDR3 is TGTGCCAGCAGCCAAGACGCCACTAGCACAGATACGCAGTATTTT. Its translation: CASSQDATSTDTQYF.

This sequence joins TRBV7-6 and TRBJ2-1, with 8 bases aligning to TRBD2. J lost 2 bases, V lost 1 base, and 7 bases had no gene match. This CDR3 spans 17 amino acids. Germline assignment: CDR1 SGHVS and CDR2 FNYEAQ. The CDR3 region has the DNA TGTGCCAGCAGCTTAGTCCAGGTAGCGGGGACCTACAATGAGCAGTTCTTC. It codes for CASSLVQVAGTYNEQFF. Combining the CDR3 with reference TRBV7-6 and TRBJ2-1 gives the whole variable domain GAGVSQSPRYKVTKRGQDVALRCDPISGHVSLYWYRQALGQGPEFLTYFNYEAQQDKSGLPNDRFSAERPEGSISTLTIQRTEQRDSAMYRCASSLVQVAGTYNEQFFGPGTRLTVL.